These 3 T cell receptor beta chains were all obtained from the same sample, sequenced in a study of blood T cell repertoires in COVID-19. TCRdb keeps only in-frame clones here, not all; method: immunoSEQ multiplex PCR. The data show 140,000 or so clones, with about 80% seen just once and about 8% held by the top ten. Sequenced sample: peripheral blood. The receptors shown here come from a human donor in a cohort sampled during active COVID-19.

CDR3 in amino acids: CASSLIQGIGYTF. Written as DNA, the CDR3 is TGCGCCAGCAGCTTAATACAGGGGATAGGCTACACCTTC. The chain is built from TRBV5-1 and TRBJ1-2; 7 bases are a match to TRBD1. Germline V gene lookup returns CDR1 SGHRS and CDR2 YFSETQ. CDR3 length equals 13 residues. The ends lost 2 bases at V and 8 bases at J; junction bases unmatched: 6. Complete variable domain (other parts from reference TRBV5-1 and TRBJ1-2): KAGVTQTPRYLIKTRGQQVTLSCSPISGHRSVSWYQQTPGQGLQFLFEYFSETQRNKGNFPGRFSGRQFSNSRSEMNVSTLELGDSALYLCASSLIQGIGYTFGSGTRLTVV.

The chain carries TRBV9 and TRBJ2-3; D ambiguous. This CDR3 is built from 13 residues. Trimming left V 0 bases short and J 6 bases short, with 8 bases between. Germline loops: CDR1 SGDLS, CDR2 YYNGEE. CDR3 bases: TGTGCCAGCAGCGTAGACGAGGCGGATACGCAGTATTTT. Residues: CASSVDEADTQYF.

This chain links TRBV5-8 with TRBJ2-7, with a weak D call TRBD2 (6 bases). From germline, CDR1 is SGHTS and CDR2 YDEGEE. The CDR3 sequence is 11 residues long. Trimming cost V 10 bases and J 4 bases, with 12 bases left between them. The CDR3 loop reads CASNRGYEQYF. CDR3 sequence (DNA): TGTGCCTCGAACCGGGGGTACGAGCAGTACTTC.